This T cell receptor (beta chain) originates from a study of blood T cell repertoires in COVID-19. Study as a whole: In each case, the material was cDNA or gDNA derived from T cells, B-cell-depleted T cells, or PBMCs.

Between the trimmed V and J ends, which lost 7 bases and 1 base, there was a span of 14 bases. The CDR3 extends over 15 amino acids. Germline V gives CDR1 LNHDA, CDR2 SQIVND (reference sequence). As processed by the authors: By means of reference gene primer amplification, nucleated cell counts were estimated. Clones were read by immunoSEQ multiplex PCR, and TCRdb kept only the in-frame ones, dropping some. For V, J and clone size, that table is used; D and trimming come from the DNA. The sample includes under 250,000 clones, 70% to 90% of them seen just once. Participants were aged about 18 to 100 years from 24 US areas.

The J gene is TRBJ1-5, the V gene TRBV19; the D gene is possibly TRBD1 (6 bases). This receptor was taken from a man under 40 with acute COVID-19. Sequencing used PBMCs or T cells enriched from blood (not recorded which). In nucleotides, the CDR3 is TGTGCCAGTAATCAGGGGTCGTGGAGCAATCAGCCCCAGCATTTT. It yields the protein CASNQGSWSNQPQHF.